This entry concerns a single T cell receptor (beta chain). The entry originates in a study of blood T cell repertoires in COVID-19. Turning to the study itself: Nucleic acid was either cDNA or gDNA, and it came from T cells, B-cell-depleted T cells, or PBMCs.

Per the germline V gene, CDR1 is SGHVS and CDR2 is FQNEAQ. The V segment lost 2 bases and the J segment 7 bases; nucleotides outside the gene matches: 5. The CDR3 runs 14 residues. Cohort 3 recovered donors had two negative PCRs, clearance, or symptom resolution. Using immunoSEQ multiplex PCR, the repertoire was profiled, and TCRdb retains in-frame clones only, with some absent. The sample carries 180,000 or so clones, approximately 88% recorded once. The source material was PBMCs or T cells enriched from blood (not recorded which). This clonotype was sampled from a woman aged 60 to 75 who had recovered from COVID-19. The chain uses TRBV7-8 and TRBJ2-3; 8 bases are a match to TRBD1. This CDR3 is CASSLSRGRYTQYF. The CDR3 nucleotides are TGTGCCAGCAGCTTAAGCAGGGGGCGGTATACGCAGTATTTT.